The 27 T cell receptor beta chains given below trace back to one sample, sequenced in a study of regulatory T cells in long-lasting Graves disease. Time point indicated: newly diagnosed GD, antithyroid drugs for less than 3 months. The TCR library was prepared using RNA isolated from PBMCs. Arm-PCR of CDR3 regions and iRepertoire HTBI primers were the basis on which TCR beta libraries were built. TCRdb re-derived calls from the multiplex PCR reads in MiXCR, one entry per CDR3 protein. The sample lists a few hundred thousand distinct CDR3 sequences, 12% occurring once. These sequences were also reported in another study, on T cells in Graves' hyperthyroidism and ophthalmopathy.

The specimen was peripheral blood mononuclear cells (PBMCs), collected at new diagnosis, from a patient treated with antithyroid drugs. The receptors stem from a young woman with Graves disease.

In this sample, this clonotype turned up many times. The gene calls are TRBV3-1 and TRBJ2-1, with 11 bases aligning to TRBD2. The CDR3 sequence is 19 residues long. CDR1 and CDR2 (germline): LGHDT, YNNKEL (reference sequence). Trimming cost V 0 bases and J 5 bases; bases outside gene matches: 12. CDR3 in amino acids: CASSQERIAGGRGDNEQFF. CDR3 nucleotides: TGTGCCAGCAGCCAAGAGAGGATAGCGGGGGGGCGTGGGGACAATGAGCAGTTCTTC.

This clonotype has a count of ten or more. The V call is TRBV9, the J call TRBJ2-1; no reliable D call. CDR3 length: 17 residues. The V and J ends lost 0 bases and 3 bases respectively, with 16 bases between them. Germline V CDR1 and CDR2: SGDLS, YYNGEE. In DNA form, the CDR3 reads TGTGCCAGCAGCGTAGATACTCGGCTCGCATACTACAATGAGCAGTTCTTC. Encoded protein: CASSVDTRLAYYNEQFF.

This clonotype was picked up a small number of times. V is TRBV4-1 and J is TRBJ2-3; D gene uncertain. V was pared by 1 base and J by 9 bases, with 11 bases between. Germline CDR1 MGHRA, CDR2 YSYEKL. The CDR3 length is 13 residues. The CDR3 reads CASSQAPPGTQYF. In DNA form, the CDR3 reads TGCGCCAGCAGCCAAGCCCCACCGGGCACGCAGTATTTT.

CDR3 in DNA: TGTGCCAGCAGCTTATTGTGGGGGGATGAGCAGTTCTTC. Translated, it gives CASSLLWGDEQFF. V and J are TRBV7-3 and TRBJ2-1, with D perhaps TRBD2 (6 bases). The germline CDR1 and CDR2 sequences are SGHTA and FQGTGA. The CDR3 loop spans 13 amino acids. Trimming removed 2 bases from V and 8 bases from J, with 10 bases in between.

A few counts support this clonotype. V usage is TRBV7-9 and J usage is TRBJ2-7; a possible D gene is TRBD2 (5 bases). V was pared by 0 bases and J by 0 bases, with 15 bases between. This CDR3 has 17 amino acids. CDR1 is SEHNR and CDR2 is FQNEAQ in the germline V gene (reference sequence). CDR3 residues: CASSLAARAFLSYEQYF. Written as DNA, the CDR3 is TGTGCCAGCAGCTTAGCTGCGCGGGCATTCCTCTCCTACGAGCAGTACTTC.

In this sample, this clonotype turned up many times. Here the CDR3 reads CASSLVAGGFQRGYTF. CDR3 bases: TGTGCCAGCAGCTTAGTGGCAGGGGGCTTTCAGCGTGGCTACACCTTC. This chain links TRBV7-2 with TRBJ1-2, with 8 nucleotides matching TRBD1. The CDR3 covers 16 residues. Looked up from germline, CDR1 is SGHTA and CDR2 is FQGNSA. V dropped 1 base and J dropped 7; count of bases not matched to a gene: 11.

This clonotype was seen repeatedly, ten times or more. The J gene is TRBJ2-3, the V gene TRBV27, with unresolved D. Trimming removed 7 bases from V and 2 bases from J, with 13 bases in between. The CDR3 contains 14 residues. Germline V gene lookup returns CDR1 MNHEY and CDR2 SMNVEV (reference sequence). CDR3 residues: CASKRLAITDTQYF. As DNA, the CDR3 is TGTGCCAGCAAAAGGTTAGCTATCACAGATACGCAGTATTTT.

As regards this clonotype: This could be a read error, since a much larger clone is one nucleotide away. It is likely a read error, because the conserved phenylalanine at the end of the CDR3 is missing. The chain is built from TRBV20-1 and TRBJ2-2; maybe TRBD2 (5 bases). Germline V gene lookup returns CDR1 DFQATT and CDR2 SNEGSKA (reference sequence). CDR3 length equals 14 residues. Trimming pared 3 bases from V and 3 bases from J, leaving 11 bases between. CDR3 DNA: TGCAGTGCTAGTCTAGCCGGATACACCGGGGAGCTGTTTCTT. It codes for CSASLAGYTGELFL.

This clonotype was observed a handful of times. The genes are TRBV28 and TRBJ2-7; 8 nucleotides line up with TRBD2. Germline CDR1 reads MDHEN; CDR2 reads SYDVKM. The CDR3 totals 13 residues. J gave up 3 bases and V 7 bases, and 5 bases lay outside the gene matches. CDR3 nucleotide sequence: TGTGCCAGCAATCGGGGGGGGGACTACGAGCAGTACTTC. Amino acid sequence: CASNRGGDYEQYF.

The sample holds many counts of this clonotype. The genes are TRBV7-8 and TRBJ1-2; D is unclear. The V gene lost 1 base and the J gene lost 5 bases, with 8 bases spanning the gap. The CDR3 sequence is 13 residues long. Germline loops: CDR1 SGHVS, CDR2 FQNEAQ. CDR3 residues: CASSLESDYGYTF. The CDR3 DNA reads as TGTGCCAGCAGCTTAGAATCGGATTATGGCTACACCTTC.

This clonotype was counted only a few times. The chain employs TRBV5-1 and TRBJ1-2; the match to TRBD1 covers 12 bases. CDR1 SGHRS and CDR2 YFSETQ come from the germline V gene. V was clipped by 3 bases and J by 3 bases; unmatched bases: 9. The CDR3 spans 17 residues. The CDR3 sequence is CASSYGTGGAGYYGYTF. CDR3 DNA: TGCGCCAGCAGCTATGGGACAGGGGGCGCCGGTTACTATGGCTACACCTTC.

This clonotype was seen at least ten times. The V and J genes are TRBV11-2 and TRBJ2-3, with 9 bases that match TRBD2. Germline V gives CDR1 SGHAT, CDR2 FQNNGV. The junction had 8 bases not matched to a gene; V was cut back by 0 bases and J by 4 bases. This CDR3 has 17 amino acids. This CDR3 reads CASSLDGTSRFSDTQYF. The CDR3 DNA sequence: TGTGCCAGCAGCTTAGATGGGACTAGCCGTTTTTCAGATACGCAGTATTTT.

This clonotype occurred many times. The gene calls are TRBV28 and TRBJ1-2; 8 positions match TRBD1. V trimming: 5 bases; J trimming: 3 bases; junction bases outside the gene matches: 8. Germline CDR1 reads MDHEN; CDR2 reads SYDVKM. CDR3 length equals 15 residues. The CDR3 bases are TGTGCCAGCAGTAAACAGGGACAGGCGTACTATGGCTACACCTTC. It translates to CASSKQGQAYYGYTF.

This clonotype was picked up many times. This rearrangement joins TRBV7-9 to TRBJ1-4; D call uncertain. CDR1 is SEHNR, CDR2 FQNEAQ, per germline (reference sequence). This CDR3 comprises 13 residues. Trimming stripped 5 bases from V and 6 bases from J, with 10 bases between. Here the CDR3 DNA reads TGTGCCAGCAGCCTGCGGGGAGATGAAAAACTGTTTTTT. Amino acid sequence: CASSLRGDEKLFF.

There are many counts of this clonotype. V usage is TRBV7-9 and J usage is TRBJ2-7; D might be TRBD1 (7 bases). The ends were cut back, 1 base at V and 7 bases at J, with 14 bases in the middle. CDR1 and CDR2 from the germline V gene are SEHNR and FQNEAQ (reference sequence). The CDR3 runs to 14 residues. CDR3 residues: CASSLEQGGFEQYV. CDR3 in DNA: TGTGCCAGCAGCTTAGAGCAGGGGGGTTTTGAGCAGTACGTC.

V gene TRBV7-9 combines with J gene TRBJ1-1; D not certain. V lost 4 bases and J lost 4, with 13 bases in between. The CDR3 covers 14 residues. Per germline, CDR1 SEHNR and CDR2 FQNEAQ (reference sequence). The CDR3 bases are TGTGCCAGCAGCTCCCCGGAGTTGGCCACTGAAGCTTTCTTT. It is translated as CASSSPELATEAFF.

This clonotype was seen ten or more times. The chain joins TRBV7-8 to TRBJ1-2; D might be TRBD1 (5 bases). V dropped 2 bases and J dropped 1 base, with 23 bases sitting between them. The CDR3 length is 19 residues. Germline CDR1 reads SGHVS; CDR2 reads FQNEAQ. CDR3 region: CASSLLRGGRVHRNYGYTF. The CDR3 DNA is TGTGCCAGCAGCTTACTGCGGGGGGGGAGGGTACACCGTAACTATGGCTACACCTTC.

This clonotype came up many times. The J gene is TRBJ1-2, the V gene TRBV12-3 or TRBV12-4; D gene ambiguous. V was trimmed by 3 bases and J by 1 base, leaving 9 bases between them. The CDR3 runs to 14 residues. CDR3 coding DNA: TGTGCCAGCAGTTTGTTCTCAGTTAACTATGGCTACACCTTC. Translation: CASSLFSVNYGYTF.

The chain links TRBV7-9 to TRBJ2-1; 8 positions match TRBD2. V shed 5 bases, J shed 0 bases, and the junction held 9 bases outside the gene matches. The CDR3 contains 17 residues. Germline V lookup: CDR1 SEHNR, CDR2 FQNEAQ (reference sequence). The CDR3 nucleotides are TGTGCCAGCAGCCCTGGACTAAGCGGGAGCTCCTACAATGAGCAGTTCTTC. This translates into CASSPGLSGSSYNEQFF.

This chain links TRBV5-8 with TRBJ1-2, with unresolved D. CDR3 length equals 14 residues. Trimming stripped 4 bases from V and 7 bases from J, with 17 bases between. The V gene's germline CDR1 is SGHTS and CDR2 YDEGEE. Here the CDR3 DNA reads TGTGCCAGCAGCATTACCCCGCCTGGTATTGGCTACACCTTC. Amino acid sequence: CASSITPPGIGYTF. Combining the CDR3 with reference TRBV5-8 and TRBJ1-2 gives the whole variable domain EAGVTQSPTHLIKTRGQQATLRCSPISGHTSVYWYQQALGLGLQFLLWYDEGEERNRGNFPPRFSGRQFPNYSSELNVNALELEDSALYLCASSITPPGIGYTFGSGTRLTVV.

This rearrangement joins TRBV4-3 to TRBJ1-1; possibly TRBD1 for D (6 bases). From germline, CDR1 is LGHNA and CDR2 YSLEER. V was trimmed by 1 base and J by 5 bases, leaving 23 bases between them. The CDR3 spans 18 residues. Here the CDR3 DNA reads TGCGCCAGCAGCCAAGGCCCAGGGGTGTTGAAGGGCTGGACTGAAGCTTTCTTT. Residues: CASSQGPGVLKGWTEAFF.

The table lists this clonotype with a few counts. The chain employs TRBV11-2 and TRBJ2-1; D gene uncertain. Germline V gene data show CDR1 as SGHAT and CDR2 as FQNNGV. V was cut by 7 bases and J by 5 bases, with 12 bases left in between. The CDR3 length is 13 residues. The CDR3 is CASTSTVHNEQFF. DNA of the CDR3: TGTGCCAGCACCTCGACTGTGCACAATGAGCAGTTCTTC.

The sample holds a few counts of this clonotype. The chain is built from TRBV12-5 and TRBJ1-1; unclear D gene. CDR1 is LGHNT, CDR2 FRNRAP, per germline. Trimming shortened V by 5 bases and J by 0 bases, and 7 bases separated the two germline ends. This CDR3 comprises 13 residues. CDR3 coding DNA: TGTGCTAGTGGTCTCGAGATGAACACTGAAGCTTTCTTT. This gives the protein CASGLEMNTEAFF.

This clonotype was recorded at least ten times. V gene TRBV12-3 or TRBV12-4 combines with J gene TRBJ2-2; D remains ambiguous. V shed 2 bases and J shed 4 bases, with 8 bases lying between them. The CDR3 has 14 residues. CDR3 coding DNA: TGTGCCAGCAGTTTAAACGGGCCCACCGGGGAGCTGTTTTTT. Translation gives CASSLNGPTGELFF.

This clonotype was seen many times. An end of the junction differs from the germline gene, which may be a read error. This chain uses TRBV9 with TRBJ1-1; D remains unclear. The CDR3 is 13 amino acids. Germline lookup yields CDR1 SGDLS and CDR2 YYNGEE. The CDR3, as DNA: TGCGCCAGCAGCGTCGGACGGAACACTGAAGCTTTCTTT. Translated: CASSVGRNTEAFF. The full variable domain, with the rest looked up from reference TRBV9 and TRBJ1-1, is DSGVTQTPKHLITATGQRVTLRCSPRSGDLSVYWYQQSLDQGLQFLIQYYNGEERAKGNILERFSAQQFPDLHSELNLSSLELGDSALYFCASSVGRNTEAFFGQGTRLTVV.

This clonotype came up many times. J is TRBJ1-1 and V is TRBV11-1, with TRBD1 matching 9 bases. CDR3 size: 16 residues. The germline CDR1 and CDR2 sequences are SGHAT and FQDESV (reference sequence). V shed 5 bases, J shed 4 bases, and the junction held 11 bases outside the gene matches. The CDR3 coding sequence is TGTGCCAGCAGCCCCGCACTACAGGGGGCGGGCACTGAAGCTTTCTTT. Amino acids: CASSPALQGAGTEAFF.

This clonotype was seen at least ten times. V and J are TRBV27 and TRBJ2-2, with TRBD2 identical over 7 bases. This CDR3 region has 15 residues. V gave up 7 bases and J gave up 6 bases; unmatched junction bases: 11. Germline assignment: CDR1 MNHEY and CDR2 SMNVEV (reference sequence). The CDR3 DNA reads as TGTGCCAGCAAGGAAGATCGGGGGAGGGCCGGGGAGCTGTTTTTT. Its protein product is CASKEDRGRAGELFF.